Listed below are T cell receptor beta chains from one sample, sequenced in a study of blood T cell repertoires in COVID-19. Profiled with immunoSEQ multiplex PCR; TCRdb holds only in-frame clones, not every one. The sample consists of about 300,000 clones, about 85% of them appearing once. Sequencing was performed on PBMCs or T cells enriched from blood (not recorded which). These receptors all stem from a woman between 50 and 59 years old who had recovered from COVID-19. CDR3s include the opening cysteine and the closing phenylalanine or tryptophan. A D gene is named only where the DNA matches it firmly. Rows give clone size only sometimes, using once, few, many, or a class for an expanded clone.

-,TRBV30,TRBJ2-5,TRBD2,CAWSLVGWASGRGETQYF,TGTGCCTGGAGCCTTGTGGGGTGGGCTAGCGGGAGAGGGGAGACCCAGTACTTC
-,TRBV7-8,TRBJ2-5,-,CASSLQLATSGAQETQYF,TGTGCCAGCAGCCTACAACTGGCGACGTCAGGGGCTCAAGAGACCCAGTACTTC
once,TRBV7-9,TRBJ2-7,-,CASSLIGGGEQYF,TGTGCCAGCAGCCTCATCGGGGGTGGCGAGCAGTACTTC
-,TRBV6-5,TRBJ1-2,TRBD1,CASRRPGTGTDGYTF,TGTGCCAGCAGGAGACCCGGGACAGGGACGGATGGCTACACCTTC
-,TRBV4-3,TRBJ2-7,TRBD2,CASSQDLTSGSHISYEQYF,TGCGCCAGCAGCCAAGATTTGACTAGCGGGAGCCACATCTCCTACGAGCAGTACTTC
few,TRBV11-2,TRBJ1-2,TRBD1,CASSPDREYGYTF,TGTGCCAGCAGCCCAGACAGGGAATACGGCTACACCTTC
-,TRBV30,TRBJ2-7,TRBD1,CAWSPGTGLRYEQYF,TGTGCCTGGAGTCCCGGGACAGGCCTTAGGTACGAGCAGTACTTC
-,TRBV19,TRBJ2-5,-,CASSMGTQVGETQYF,TGTGCCAGTAGTATGGGCACCCAGGTTGGGGAGACCCAGTACTTC
-,TRBV29-1,TRBJ1-4,TRBD1,CSVGKGNRGNEKLFF,TGCAGCGTTGGCAAGGGGAACAGGGGTAATGAAAAACTGTTTTTT
-,TRBV19,TRBJ1-2,-,CASSIVGRGGYTF,TGTGCCAGTAGTATAGTAGGCAGGGGTGGCTACACCTTC
-,TRBV15,TRBJ1-3,-,CATSRQDTGNTIYF,TGTGCCACCAGCAGACAGGATACTGGAAACACTATATATTTT
-,TRBV7-8,TRBJ1-3,TRBD1,CASSLGTGANTIYF,TGTGCCAGCAGCTTAGGGACAGGGGCAAACACCATATATTTT
-,TRBV19,TRBJ2-7,TRBD2,CASSLKGRGGSYEQYF,TGTGCCAGTAGTCTCAAAGGGAGGGGTGGCTCCTACGAGCAGTACTTC
-,TRBV15,TRBJ1-2,TRBD1,CATSRDPGQIPGGYTF,TGTGCCACCAGCAGAGACCCGGGACAGATCCCAGGGGGCTACACCTTC
-,TRBV7-9,TRBJ2-1,TRBD2,CASREGGPFTKQFF,TGTGCCAGCCGTGAGGGAGGGCCGTTTACGAAGCAGTTCTTC